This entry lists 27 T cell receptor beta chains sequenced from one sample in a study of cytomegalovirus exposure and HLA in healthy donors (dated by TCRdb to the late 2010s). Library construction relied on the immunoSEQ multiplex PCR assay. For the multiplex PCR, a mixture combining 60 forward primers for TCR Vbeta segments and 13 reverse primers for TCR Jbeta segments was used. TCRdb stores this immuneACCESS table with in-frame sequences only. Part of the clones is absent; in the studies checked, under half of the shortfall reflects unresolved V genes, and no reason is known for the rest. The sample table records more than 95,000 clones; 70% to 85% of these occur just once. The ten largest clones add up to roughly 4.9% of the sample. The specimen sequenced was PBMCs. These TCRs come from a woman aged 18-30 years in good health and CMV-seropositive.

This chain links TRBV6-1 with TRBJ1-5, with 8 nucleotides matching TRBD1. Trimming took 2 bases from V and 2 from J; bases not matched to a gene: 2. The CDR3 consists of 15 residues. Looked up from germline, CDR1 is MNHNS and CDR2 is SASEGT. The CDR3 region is CASSEQTGGNQPQHF. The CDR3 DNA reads TGTGCCAGCAGTGAACAGACAGGGGGCAATCAGCCCCAGCATTTT.

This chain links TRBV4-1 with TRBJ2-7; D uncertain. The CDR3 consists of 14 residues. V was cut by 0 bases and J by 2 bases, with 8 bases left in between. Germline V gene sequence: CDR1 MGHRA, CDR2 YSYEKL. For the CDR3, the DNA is TGCGCCAGCAGCCAAGAGTTCTTAACCTACGAGCAGTACTTC. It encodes CASSQEFLTYEQYF.

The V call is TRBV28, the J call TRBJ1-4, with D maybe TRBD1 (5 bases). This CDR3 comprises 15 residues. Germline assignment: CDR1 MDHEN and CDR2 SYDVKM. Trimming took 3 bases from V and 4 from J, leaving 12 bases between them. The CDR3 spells CASSLGGGFNEKLFF. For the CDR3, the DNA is TGTGCCAGCAGTTTGGGGGGAGGCTTTAATGAAAAACTGTTTTTT.

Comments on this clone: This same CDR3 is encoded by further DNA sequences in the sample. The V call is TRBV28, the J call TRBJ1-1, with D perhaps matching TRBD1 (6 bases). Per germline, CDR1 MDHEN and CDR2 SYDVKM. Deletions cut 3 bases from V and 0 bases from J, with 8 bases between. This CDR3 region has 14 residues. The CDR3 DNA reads TGTGCCAGCAGTTTGACAGGTATGAACACTGAAGCTTTCTTT. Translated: CASSLTGMNTEAFF.

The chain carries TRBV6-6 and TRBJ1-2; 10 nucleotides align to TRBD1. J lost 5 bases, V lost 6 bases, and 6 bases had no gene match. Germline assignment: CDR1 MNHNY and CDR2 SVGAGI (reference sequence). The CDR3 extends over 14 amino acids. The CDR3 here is CASRTGTGEYGYTF. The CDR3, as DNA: TGTGCCAGCAGAACCGGGACAGGGGAATATGGCTACACCTTC.

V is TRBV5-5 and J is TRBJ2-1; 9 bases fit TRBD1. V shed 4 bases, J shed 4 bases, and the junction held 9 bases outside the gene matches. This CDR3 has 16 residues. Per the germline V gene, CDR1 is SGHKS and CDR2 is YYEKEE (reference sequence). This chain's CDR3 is CASSRGGTGNYNEQFF. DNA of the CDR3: TGTGCCAGCAGCCGAGGAGGGACAGGGAATTACAATGAGCAGTTCTTC.

The CDR3 DNA is TGTGCCGGGTCCGGGCGGGCCTTCTCCAATGAGCAGTTCTTC. It translates to CAGSGRAFSNEQFF. V gene TRBV30 combines with J gene TRBJ2-1, with a tentative D call TRBD2 (5 bases). The germline gives CDR1 GTSNPN, CDR2 SVGIG (reference sequence). CDR3 length: 14 amino acids. Trimming took off 8 bases at V and 6 bases at J, with 20 bases between the two ends.

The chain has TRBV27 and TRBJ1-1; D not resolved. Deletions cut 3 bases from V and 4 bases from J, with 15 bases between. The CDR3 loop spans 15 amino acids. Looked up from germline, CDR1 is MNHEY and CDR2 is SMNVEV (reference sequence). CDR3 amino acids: CASSLGSLDITEAFF. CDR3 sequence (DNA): TGTGCCAGCAGTTTGGGCTCCTTGGATATCACTGAAGCTTTCTTT.

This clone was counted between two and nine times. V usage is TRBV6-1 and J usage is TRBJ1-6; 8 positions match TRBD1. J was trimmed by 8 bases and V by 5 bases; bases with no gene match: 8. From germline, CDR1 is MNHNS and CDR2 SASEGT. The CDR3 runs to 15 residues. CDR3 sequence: CASSLGQAYDSPLHF. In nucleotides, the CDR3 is TGTGCCAGCAGTTTGGGACAGGCGTATGATTCACCCCTCCACTTT.

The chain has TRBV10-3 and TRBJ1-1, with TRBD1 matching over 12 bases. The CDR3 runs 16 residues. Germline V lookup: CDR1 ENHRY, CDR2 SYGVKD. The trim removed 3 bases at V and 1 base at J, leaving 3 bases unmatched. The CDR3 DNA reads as TGTGCCATCAGTGAACCGGGACAGGGGGCGAACACTGAAGCTTTCTTT. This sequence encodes CAISEPGQGANTEAFF.

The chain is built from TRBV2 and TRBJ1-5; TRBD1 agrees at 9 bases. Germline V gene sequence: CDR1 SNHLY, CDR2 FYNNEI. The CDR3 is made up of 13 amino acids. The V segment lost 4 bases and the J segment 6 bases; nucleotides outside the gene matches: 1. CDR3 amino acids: CASSGQGGQPQHF. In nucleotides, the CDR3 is TGTGCCAGCAGTGGACAGGGGGGTCAGCCCCAGCATTTT.

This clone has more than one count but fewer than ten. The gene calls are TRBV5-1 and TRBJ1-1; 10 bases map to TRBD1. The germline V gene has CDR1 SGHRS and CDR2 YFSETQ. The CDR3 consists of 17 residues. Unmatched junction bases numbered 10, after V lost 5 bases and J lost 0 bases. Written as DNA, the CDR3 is TGCGCCAGCAGGCGACAGGGGGCGATGTCCATGAACACTGAAGCTTTCTTT. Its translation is CASRRQGAMSMNTEAFF. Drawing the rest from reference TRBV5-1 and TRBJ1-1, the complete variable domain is KAGVTQTPRYLIKTRGQQVTLSCSPISGHRSVSWYQQTPGQGLQFLFEYFSETQRNKGNFPGRFSGRQFSNSRSEMNVSTLELGDSALYLCASRRQGAMSMNTEAFFGQGTRLTVV.

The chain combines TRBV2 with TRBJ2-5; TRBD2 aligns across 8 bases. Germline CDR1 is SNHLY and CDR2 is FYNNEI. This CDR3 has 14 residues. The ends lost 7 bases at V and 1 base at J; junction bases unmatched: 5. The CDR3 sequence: CASTNGRAQETQYF. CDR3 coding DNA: TGTGCCAGCACGAACGGGAGGGCCCAAGAGACCCAGTACTTC.

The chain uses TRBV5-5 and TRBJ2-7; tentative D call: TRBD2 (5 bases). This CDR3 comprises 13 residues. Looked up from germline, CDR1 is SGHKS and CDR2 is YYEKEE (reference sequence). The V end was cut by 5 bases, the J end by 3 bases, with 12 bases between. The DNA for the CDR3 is TGTGCCAGCAGGGTCCGTGGGAGCTACGAGCAGTACTTC. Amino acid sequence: CASRVRGSYEQYF.

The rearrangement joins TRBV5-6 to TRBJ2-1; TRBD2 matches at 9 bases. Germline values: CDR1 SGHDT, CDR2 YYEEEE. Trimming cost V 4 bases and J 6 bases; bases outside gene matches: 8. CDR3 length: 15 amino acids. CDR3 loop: CASSPTSGHFNEQFF. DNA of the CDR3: TGTGCCAGCAGCCCCACTAGCGGGCATTTCAATGAGCAGTTCTTC.

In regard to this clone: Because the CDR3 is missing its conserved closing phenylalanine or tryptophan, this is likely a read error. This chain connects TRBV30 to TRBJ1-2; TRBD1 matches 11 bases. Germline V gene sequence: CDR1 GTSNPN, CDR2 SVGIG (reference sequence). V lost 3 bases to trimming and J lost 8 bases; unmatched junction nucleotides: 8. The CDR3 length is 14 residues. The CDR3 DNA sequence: TGTGCCTGGAGAGGACAGGGGGCGGGGGGAGGCTACACCGTC. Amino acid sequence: CAWRGQGAGGGYTV.

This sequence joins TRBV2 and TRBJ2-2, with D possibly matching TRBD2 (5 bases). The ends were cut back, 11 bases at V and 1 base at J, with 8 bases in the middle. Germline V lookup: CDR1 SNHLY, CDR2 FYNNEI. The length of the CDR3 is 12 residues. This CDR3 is CACTRNTGELFF. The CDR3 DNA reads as TGTGCCTGCACTAGGAACACCGGGGAGCTGTTTTTT.

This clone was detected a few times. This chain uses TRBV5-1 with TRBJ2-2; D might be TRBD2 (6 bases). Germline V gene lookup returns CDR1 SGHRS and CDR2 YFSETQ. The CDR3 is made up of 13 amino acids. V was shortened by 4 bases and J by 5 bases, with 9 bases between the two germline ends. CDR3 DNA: TGCGCCAGCAGCCCAGGGAGGACCGGGGAGCTGTTTTTT. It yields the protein CASSPGRTGELFF. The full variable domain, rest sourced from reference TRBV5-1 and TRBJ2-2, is KAGVTQTPRYLIKTRGQQVTLSCSPISGHRSVSWYQQTPGQGLQFLFEYFSETQRNKGNFPGRFSGRQFSNSRSEMNVSTLELGDSALYLCASSPGRTGELFFGEGSRLTVL.

This chain's CDR3 is CASSLTAGVYEQYF. CDR3 sequence (DNA): TGCGCCAGCAGCTTGACAGCGGGAGTTTACGAGCAGTACTTC. V usage is TRBV5-1 and J usage is TRBJ2-7, with 8 bases identical to TRBD2. The CDR3 consists of 14 residues. V lost 1 base, J lost 4 bases, and 4 bases stayed unmatched. Germline lookup yields CDR1 SGHRS and CDR2 YFSETQ.

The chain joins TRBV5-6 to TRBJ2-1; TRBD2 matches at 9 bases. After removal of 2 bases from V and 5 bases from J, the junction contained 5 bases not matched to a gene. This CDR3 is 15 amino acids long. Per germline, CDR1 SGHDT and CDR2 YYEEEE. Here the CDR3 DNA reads TGTGCCAGCAGCTTTGGCGGGAGGGTAGACAATGAGCAGTTCTTC. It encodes CASSFGGRVDNEQFF.

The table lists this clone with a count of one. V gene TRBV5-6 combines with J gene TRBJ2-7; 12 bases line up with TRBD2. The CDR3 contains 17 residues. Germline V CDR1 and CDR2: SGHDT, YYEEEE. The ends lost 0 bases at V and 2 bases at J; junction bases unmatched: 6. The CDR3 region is CASSLGLAGAIAYEQYF. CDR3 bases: TGTGCCAGCAGCTTGGGACTAGCGGGAGCAATAGCCTACGAGCAGTACTTC.

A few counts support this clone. This CDR3 is CAWAGQGARVIGGEAFF. The CDR3 DNA follows: TGTGCCTGGGCAGGACAGGGGGCTCGGGTAATAGGTGGTGAAGCTTTCTTT. The chain has TRBV30 and TRBJ1-1, with 11 bases that match TRBD1. Germline loops: CDR1 GTSNPN, CDR2 SVGIG (reference sequence). The CDR3 length is 17 residues. V shed 5 bases and J 7 bases; nucleotides not matched to a gene: 18.

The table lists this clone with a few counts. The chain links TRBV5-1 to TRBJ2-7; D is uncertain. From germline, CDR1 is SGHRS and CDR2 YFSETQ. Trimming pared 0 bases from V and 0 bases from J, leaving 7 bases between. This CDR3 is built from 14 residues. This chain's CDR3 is CASSLAESSYEQYF. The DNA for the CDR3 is TGCGCCAGCAGCTTGGCGGAGAGCTCCTACGAGCAGTACTTC.

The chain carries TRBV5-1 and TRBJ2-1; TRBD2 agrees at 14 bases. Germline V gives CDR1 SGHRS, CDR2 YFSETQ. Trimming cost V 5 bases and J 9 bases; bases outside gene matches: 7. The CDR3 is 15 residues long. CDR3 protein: CASRPGTSGSSEQFF. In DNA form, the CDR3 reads TGCGCCAGCAGGCCCGGGACTAGCGGGAGTTCTGAGCAGTTCTTC.

CDR3 nucleotide sequence: TGTGCCAGCAGTGAAACCCACAGACCCTACGAGCAGTACTTC. Encoded protein: CASSETHRPYEQYF. This chain links TRBV6-1 with TRBJ2-7; D not resolved. The length of the CDR3 is 14 residues. CDR1 and CDR2 from the germline V gene are MNHNS and SASEGT. Trimming left V 2 bases short and J 2 bases short, with 10 bases between.

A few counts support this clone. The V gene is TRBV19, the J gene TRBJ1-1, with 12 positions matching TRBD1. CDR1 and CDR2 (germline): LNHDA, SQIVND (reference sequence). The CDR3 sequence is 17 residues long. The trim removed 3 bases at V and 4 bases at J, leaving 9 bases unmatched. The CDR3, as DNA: TGTGCCAGTAGTATCGCCGGGACAGGGGGCTCTGGCACTGAAGCTTTCTTT. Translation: CASSIAGTGGSGTEAFF.

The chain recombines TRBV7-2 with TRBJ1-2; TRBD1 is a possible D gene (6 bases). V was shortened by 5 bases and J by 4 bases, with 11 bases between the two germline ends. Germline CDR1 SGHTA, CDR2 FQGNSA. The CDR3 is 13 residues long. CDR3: CASSPQGIYGYTF. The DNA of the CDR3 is TGTGCCAGCAGCCCCCAGGGGATCTATGGCTACACCTTC.